This TCR beta chain comes out of a study of blood T cells in healthy people across ages. Using a J-beta primer mix together with a sample-barcoded 5' primer, a second PCR was run for roughly 6 to 12 cycles. A single record per CDR3 protein comes from TCRdb applying MiXCR to the 5' RACE reads. The table shows some 760,000 distinct CDR3 sequences, with more than 20% occurring only once. The CDR3 covers 12 residues. CDR1 is KGHDR and CDR2 is SFDVKD in the germline V gene. Trimming cost V 6 bases and J 7 bases, with 9 bases left between them. This clonotype has only a few counts. The same sample was also used in a study of T cells of mothers and their children.

V is TRBV24-1 and J is TRBJ2-1, with D possibly TRBD1 on 5 matching bases. Sequencing input: blood. The sequence was obtained from a boy aged 5 to 17 in good health. CDR3 coding DNA: TGTGCCACCAGTTCAGGGTATAATGAGCAGTTCTTC. Its translation is CATSSGYNEQFF.